Sequencing of this TCR beta chain was carried out in a study of OX40 agonist ivuxolimab in advanced cancers. The wider study: Males comprised 82.7% of the group, whose mean age was approximately 60 years (range about 20 to 79). Study findings and constraints: Expanded clones were, on average, more numerous among CD8+ T cells than CD4+.

This clone was observed at least ten times. Its antigen remains unknown. Here immunoSEQ multiplex PCR was the method, and the copy in TCRdb shows in-frame clones only, minus some. The sample lists approximately 26,000 clones, 85% seen once, with 30% to 35% in the top ten. V lost 8 bases and J lost 0, with 7 bases in between. Germline V gene lookup returns CDR1 MGHRA and CDR2 YSYEKL. The CDR3 runs 12 residues. This receptor was taken from an adult with an advanced solid tumor such as melanoma, head and neck, liver or kidney cancer. Sequencing used CD4+ or CD8+ T cells sorted from blood, obtained in a trial of the OX40 agonist ivuxolimab. The chain joins TRBV4-1 to TRBJ1-1; D is ambiguous. CDR3 loop: CASGHLNTEAFF. CDR3 sequence (DNA): TGCGCCAGCGGGCACCTGAACACTGAAGCTTTCTTT.